This T cell receptor (beta chain) appears in the sequencing data of a study of T cell responses to AZD1222 COVID-19 vaccine. Study summary: Some second doses came at about 4 weeks and others at about 12 weeks; these were pooled.

A word on this clone: Its antigen is not known.

Study results and limitations: White British people made up most donors, females outnumbered males, and clonal diversity was possibly underestimated.

Sequencing used immunoSEQ multiplex PCR; TCRdb keeps in-frame clones, though not all of them. Counted here are approximately 190,000 clones, approximately 90% occurring once; the ten biggest clones make up 0.99%. The TCR originated in an adult in good health. The sequencing used peripheral blood, collected on day 0 of AZD1222 vaccination.

The DNA of the CDR3 is TGTGCCAGCAGCTTAGGACCGTATAGAGGCGCCTACAATGAGCAGTTCTTC. It encodes CASSLGPYRGAYNEQFF. The rearrangement joins TRBV13 to TRBJ2-1; D gene ambiguous. Trimming pared 0 bases from V and 2 bases from J, leaving 14 bases between. The germline V gene encodes CDR1 PRHDT and CDR2 FYEKMQ (reference sequence). This CDR3 is 17 amino acids long.